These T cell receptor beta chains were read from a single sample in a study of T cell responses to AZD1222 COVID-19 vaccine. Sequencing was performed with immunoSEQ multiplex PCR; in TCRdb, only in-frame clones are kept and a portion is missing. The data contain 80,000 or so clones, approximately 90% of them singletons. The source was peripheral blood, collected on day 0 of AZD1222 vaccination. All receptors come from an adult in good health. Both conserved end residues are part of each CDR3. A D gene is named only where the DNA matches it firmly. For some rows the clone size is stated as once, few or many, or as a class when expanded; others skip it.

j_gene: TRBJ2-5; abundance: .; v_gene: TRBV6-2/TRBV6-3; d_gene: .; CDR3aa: CASSSLRGMSETQYF; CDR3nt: TGTGCCAGCAGTTCGTTGCGGGGTATGTCGGAGACCCAGTACTTC
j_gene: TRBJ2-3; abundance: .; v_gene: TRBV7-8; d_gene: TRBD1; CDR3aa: CASSSRTGLRDTQYF; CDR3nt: TGTGCCAGCAGCTCTCGGACAGGGTTAAGGGATACGCAGTATTTT
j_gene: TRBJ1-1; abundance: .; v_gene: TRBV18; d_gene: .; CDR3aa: CASSPNGQTEAFF; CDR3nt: TGTGCCAGCTCACCAAATGGGCAGACTGAAGCTTTCTTT
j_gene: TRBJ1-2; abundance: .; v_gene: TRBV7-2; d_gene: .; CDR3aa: CASSLERDYGYTF; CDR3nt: TGTGCCAGCAGCTTAGAGAGGGACTATGGCTACACCTTC
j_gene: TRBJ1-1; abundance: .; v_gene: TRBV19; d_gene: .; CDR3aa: CASSIMVNGEAFF; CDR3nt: TGTGCCAGTAGTATCATGGTAAACGGTGAAGCTTTCTTT
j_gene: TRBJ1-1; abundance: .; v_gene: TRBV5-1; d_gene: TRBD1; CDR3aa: CASSFAGGTRTTEAFF; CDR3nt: TGCGCCAGCAGCTTTGCAGGGGGGACCAGGACCACTGAAGCTTTCTTT
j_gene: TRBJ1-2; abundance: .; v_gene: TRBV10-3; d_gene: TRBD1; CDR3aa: CATRQTGDDYGYTF; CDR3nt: TGTGCCACGCGTCAGACAGGGGATGACTATGGCTACACCTTC
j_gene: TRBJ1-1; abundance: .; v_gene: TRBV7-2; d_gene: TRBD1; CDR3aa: CASRGDSSNTEAFF; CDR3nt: TGTGCCAGCAGAGGGGACAGTTCGAACACTGAAGCTTTCTTT
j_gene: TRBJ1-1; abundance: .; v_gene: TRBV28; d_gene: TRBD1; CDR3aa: CASRPTGYTEAFF; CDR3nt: TGTGCCAGCAGACCGACAGGGTACACTGAAGCTTTCTTT
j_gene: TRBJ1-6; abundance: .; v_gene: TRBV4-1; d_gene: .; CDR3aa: CATRDTDYNSPLHF; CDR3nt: TGCGCCACCCGGGACACAGACTATAATTCACCCCTCCACTTT
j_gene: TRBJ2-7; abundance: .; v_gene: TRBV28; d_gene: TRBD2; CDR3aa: CASREGGASYEQYF; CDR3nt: TGTGCCAGCCGGGAGGGCGGGGCCTCCTACGAGCAGTACTTC
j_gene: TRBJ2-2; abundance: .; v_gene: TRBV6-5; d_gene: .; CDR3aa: CASSRAGAGELFF; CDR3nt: TGTGCCAGCAGTCGGGCAGGGGCCGGGGAGCTGTTTTTT
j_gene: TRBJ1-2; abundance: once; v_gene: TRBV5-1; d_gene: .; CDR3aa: CASSSVYGYTF; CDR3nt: TGCGCCAGCAGCTCGGTCTATGGCTACACCTTC
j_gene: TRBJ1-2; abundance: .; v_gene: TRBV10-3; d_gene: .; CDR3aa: CAISEIKGKNYGYTF; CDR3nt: TGTGCCATCAGTGAGATTAAGGGGAAAAACTATGGCTACACCTTC
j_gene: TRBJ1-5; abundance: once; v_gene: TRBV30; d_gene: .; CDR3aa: CAWSVPGLSQPQHF; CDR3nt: TGTGCCTGGAGTGTACCGGGGCTTAGCCAGCCCCAGCATTTT
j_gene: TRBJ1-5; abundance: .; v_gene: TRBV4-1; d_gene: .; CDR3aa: CASSQEGDGDNQPQHF; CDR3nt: TGCGCCAGCAGCCAAGAGGGCGATGGGGATAATCAGCCCCAGCATTTT
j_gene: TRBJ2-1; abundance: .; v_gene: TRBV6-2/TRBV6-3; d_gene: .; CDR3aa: CASSYRAGEQFF; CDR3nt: TGTGCCAGCAGTTACCGGGCAGGCGAGCAGTTCTTC
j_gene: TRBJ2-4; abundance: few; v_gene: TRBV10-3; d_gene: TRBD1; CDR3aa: CATEDRERAKNIQYF; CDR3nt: TGTGCCACCGAAGACAGGGAGAGAGCCAAAAACATTCAGTACTTC
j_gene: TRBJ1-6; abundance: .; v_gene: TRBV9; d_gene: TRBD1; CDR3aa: CASSARDRSSPLHF; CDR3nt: TGTGCCAGCAGCGCAAGGGACAGATCCTCACCCCTCCACTTT
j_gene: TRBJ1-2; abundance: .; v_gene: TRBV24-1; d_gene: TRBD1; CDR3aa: CATSDPEDRGLSGYTF; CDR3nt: TGTGCCACCAGTGATCCCGAGGACAGGGGGCTTAGTGGCTACACCTTC
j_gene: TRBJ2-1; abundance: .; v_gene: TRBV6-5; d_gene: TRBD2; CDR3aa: CASSYTSAEQFF; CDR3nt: TGTGCCAGCAGTTACACTAGCGCTGAGCAGTTCTTC
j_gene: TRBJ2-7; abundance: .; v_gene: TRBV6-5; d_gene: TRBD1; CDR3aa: CASRYLQGSSYEQYF; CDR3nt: TGTGCCAGCAGGTACTTACAGGGGAGCTCCTACGAGCAGTACTTC
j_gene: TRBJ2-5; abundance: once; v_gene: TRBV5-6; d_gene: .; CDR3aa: CASSLWLAGSPQETQYF; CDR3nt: TGTGCCAGCAGTCTTTGGTTGGCAGGGAGTCCCCAAGAGACCCAGTACTTC